This passage covers 14 T cell receptor beta chains from one sample sequenced in a study of CD8+CD57+ T cells in acquired aplastic anemia. TCR beta VDJ and CDR3 profiling used genomic DNA as template. Via MiXCR, TCRdb re-called the reads, giving one row per CDR3 protein. The sample records 400,000 to 450,000 distinct CDR3 sequences, just under 70% being singletons. The specimen sequenced was sorted CD4+, CD8+, or CD8+CD57+ T cells (not recorded which) from PBMCs. The receptors shown here come from a human donor in good health, serving as a control.

The CDR3 DNA is TGTGCCAGCAGCGGAATCGGACAGGAAGCTTTCTTT. As protein: CASSGIGQEAFF. The chain has TRBV11-2 and TRBJ1-1, with a tentative D call TRBD1 (6 bases). V gave up 5 bases and J gave up 8 bases, with 12 bases separating them. Germline V gene lookup returns CDR1 SGHAT and CDR2 FQNNGV. The CDR3 consists of 12 residues.

This clonotype appeared many times. The genes are TRBV4-1 and TRBJ2-3, with 8 bases fitting TRBD1. The length of the CDR3 is 16 residues. J lost 1 base, V lost 0 bases, and 3 bases had no gene match. From germline, CDR1 is MGHRA and CDR2 YSYEKL. This CDR3 reads CASSQDQGAGTDTQYF. CDR3 in DNA: TGCGCCAGCAGCCAAGATCAGGGGGCAGGCACAGATACGCAGTATTTT.

The chain uses TRBV20-1 and TRBJ1-6; no definite D call. V lost 4 bases, J lost 17 bases, and 18 bases lay in between. This CDR3 has 12 amino acids. CDR1 and CDR2 (germline): DFQATT, SNEGSKA (reference sequence). In nucleotides, the CDR3 is TGCAGTGCTAAGACCAAGGGTATACCAGTCCACTTT. The encoded protein is CSAKTKGIPVHF.

This chain connects TRBV5-1 to TRBJ1-6; 7 bases fit TRBD1. The CDR3 has 16 residues. V shed 6 bases and J 6 bases; nucleotides not matched to a gene: 12. Looked up from germline, CDR1 is SGHRS and CDR2 is YFSETQ. For the CDR3, the DNA is TGCGCCAGCACCAAACTCGACAGGGATTCTAATTCACCCCTCCACTTT. It encodes CASTKLDRDSNSPLHF.

This clonotype was picked up one time. The chain links TRBV10-3 to TRBJ2-7; the D gene is possibly TRBD2 (6 bases). CDR3 size: 13 residues. The germline V and J ends were trimmed by 8 bases and 5 bases, with 16 bases remaining between them. Germline CDR1 reads ENHRY; CDR2 reads SYGVKD. CDR3 DNA sequence: TGTGCCATCCGGGGAGGCGAGGGTAACGAGCAGTACTTC. Protein product: CAIRGGEGNEQYF.

The chain links TRBV18 to TRBJ1-5; D is undetermined. Germline values: CDR1 KGHSH, CDR2 LQKENI. The CDR3 loop spans 13 amino acids. V lost 3 bases to trimming and J lost 3 bases, with 6 bases between them. Written as DNA, the CDR3 is TGTGCCAGCTCACCGAGACACAATCAGCCCCAGCATTTT. This codes for CASSPRHNQPQHF.

The chain links TRBV2 to TRBJ2-7; a weak D match, TRBD1 (6 bases). Trimming shortened V by 5 bases and J by 6 bases, and 14 bases separated the two germline ends. Germline values: CDR1 SNHLY, CDR2 FYNNEI. This CDR3 is built from 13 residues. CDR3 loop: CASSYGQGSEQYV. The CDR3 DNA reads TGTGCCAGCAGTTACGGGCAGGGGAGCGAGCAGTACGTC.

This clonotype was seen ten or more times. The V and J genes are TRBV20-1 and TRBJ2-3; TRBD2 might be the D (6 bases). CDR1 DFQATT and CDR2 SNEGSKA come from the germline V gene (reference sequence). The CDR3 has 13 amino acids. With 3 bases removed from V and 4 bases from J, the gap between germline ends came to 11 bases. DNA of the CDR3: TGCAGTGCTAGTACCGGGGGTGCAGATACGCAGTATTTT. Amino acid sequence: CSASTGGADTQYF.

A few counts support this clonotype. The J gene is TRBJ2-3, the V gene TRBV30; D is undetermined. The length of the CDR3 is 15 residues. The germline CDR1 and CDR2 sequences are GTSNPN and SVGIG (reference sequence). V was clipped by 4 bases and J by 3 bases, with 17 bases between them. Written as DNA, the CDR3 is TGTGCCTGGACCCGGTTGCTCCTACCAACAGATACGCAGTATTTT. Amino acids: CAWTRLLLPTDTQYF.

This clonotype showed up just a few times. Because the CDR3 is missing its conserved closing phenylalanine or tryptophan, this is likely a read error. The J gene is TRBJ1-1, the V gene TRBV3-1; a weak D match, TRBD1 (6 bases). CDR1 and CDR2 from the germline V gene are LGHDT and YNNKEL (reference sequence). The germline V and J ends were trimmed by 1 base and 11 bases, with 8 bases remaining between them. This CDR3 contains 11 residues. CDR3 protein: CASSQAGAAFS. The DNA of the CDR3 is TGTGCCAGCAGCCAAGCAGGGGCGGCTTTCTCT.

This clonotype was seen at least ten times. The CDR3 sequence: CASSFSGGAETQYF. CDR3 nucleotides: TGCGCCAGCAGCTTCAGCGGGGGGGCAGAGACCCAGTACTTC. The gene calls are TRBV5-1 and TRBJ2-5; 10 nucleotides agree with TRBD2. Trimming took 2 bases from V and 4 from J; bases not matched to a gene: 2. The CDR3 runs 14 residues. Germline V gene lookup returns CDR1 SGHRS and CDR2 YFSETQ.

The count of this clonotype is one. The CDR3 end shows no conserved phenylalanine or tryptophan, and so a read error is likely. The DNA is left out, because the CDR3 cannot be placed on it with certainty; the CDR3 is given as TCRdb lists it. The chain employs TRBV7-8 and TRBJ1-2; the table names TRBD1, a call not compared with the DNA. The germline V gene encodes CDR1 SGHVS and CDR2 FQNEAQ. The CDR3 spans 12 residues, counting both ends. CDR3 residues: CASSLWGGGYSI.

The CDR3, as DNA: TGCAGTGCTAAAGGGCCCAGGGCCCGCGAGCAGTACTTC. This gives the protein CSAKGPRAREQYF. V and J are TRBV20-1 and TRBJ2-1, with D possibly being TRBD1 (5 bases). Gene TRBJ2-7 matches the end of the DNA better, so the J call may be wrong. Germline V CDR1 and CDR2: DFQATT, SNEGSKA (reference sequence). There are 13 residues in the CDR3.

With regard to this clonotype: Its ends do not fully match the called genes, so a read error is possible. V usage is TRBV12-3 or TRBV12-4 and J usage is TRBJ2-3; D may be TRBD1 or TRBD2 (5 bases each). The CDR3 is made up of 12 amino acids. The CDR3 DNA sequence: TGTGCCAGCAGTTCTGGGACCGATACGAATGATTTT. Translated, it gives CASSSGTDTNDF.